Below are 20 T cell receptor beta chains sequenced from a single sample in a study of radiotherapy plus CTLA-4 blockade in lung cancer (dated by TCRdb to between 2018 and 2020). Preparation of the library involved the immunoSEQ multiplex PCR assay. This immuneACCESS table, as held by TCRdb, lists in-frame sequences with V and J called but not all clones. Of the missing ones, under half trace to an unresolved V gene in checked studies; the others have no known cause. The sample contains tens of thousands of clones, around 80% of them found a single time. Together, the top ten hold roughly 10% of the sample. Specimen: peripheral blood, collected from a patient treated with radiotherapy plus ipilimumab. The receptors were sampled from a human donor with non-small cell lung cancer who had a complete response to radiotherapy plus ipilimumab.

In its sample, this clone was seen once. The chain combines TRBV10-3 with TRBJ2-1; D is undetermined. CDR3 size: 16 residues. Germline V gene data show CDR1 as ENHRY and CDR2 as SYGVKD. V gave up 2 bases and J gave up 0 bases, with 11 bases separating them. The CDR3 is CAISEVKGSSYNEQFF. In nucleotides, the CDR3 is TGTGCCATCAGTGAGGTCAAGGGAAGCTCCTACAATGAGCAGTTCTTC.

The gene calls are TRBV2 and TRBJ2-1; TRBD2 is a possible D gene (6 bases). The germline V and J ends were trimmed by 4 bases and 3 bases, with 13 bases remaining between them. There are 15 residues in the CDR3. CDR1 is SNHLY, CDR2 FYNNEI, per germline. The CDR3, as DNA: TGTGCCAGCAGTGCAATTCGGGGGTTCTACAATGAGCAGTTCTTC. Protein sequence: CASSAIRGFYNEQFF.

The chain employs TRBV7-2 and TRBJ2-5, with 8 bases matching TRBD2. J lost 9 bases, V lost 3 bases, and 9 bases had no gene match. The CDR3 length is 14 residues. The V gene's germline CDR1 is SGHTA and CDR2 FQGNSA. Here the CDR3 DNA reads TGTGCCAGCAGCTTCCCGGGACTAGGGCTCGCCCAGTACTTC. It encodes CASSFPGLGLAQYF.

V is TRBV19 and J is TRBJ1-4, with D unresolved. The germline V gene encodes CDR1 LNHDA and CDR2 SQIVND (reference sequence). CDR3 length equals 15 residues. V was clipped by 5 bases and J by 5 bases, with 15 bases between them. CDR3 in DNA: TGTGCCAGTAGTTATGAGCCGGGCAAGAATGAAAAACTGTTTTTT. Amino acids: CASSYEPGKNEKLFF.

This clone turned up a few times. CDR3: CASSPGLAANTGELFF. Here the CDR3 DNA reads TGTGCCAGCAGTCCAGGACTAGCGGCGAACACCGGGGAGCTGTTTTTT. The chain carries TRBV7-9 and TRBJ2-2, with TRBD2 identical over 10 bases. The CDR3 is made up of 16 amino acids. Unmatched junction bases numbered 4, after V lost 6 bases and J lost 0 bases. In germline, CDR1 is SEHNR, CDR2 FQNEAQ (reference sequence).

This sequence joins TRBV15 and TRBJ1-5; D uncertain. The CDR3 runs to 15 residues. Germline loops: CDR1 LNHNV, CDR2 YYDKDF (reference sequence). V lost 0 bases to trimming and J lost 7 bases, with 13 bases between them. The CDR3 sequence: CATSREADGDQPQHF. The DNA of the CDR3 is TGTGCCACCAGCAGAGAGGCGGATGGTGACCAGCCCCAGCATTTT.

Here the CDR3 reads CASSIPGYSGYTF. The CDR3 bases are TGTGCCAGTAGTATACCAGGGTACAGTGGCTACACCTTC. The genes are TRBV19 and TRBJ1-2; D might be TRBD1 (5 bases). CDR1 is LNHDA, CDR2 SQIVND, per germline (reference sequence). This CDR3 region has 13 residues. V was shortened by 2 bases and J by 7 bases, with 11 bases between the two germline ends.

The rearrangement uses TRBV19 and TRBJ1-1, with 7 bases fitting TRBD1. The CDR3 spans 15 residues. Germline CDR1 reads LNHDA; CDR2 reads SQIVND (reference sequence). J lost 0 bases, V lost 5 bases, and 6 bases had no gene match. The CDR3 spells CASSLQGSMNTEAFF. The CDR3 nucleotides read TGTGCCAGTAGTCTACAGGGGTCCATGAACACTGAAGCTTTCTTT.

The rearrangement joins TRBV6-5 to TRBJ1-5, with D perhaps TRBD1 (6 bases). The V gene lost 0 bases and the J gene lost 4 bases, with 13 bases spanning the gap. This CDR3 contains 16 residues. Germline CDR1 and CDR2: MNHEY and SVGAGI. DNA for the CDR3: TGTGCCAGCAGTTACTCGTCGGGGGCCCTAAATCAGCCCCAGCATTTT. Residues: CASSYSSGALNQPQHF.

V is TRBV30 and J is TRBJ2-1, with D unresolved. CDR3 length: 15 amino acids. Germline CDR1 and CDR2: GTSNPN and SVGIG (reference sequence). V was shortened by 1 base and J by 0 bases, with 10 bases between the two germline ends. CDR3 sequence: CAWSGRPSSYNEQFF. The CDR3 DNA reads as TGTGCCTGGAGTGGTCGCCCGAGCTCCTACAATGAGCAGTTCTTC. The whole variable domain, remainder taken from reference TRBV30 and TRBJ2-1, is SQTIHQWPATLVQPVGSPLSLECTVEGTSNPNLYWYRQAAGRGLQLLFYSVGIGQISSEVPQNLSASRPQDRQFILSSKKLLLSDSGFYLCAWSGRPSSYNEQFFGPGTRLTVL.

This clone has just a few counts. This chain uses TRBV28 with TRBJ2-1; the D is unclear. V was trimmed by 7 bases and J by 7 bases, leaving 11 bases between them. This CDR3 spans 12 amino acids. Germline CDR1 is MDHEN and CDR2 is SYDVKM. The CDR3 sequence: CASNPDSNEQFF. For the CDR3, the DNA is TGTGCCAGCAATCCAGACTCTAATGAGCAGTTCTTC.

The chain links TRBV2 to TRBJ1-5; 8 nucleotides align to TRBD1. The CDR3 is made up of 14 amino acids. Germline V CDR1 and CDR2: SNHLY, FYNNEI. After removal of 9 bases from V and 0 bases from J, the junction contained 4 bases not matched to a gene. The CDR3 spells CASGTGASNQPQHF. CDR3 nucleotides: TGTGCCAGTGGGACAGGCGCTAGCAATCAGCCCCAGCATTTT.

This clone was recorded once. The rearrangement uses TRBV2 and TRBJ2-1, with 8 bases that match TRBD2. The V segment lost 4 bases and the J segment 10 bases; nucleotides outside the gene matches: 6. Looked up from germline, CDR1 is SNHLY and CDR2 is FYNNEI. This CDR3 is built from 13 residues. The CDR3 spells CASSVGGAREQFF. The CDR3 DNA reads TGTGCCAGCAGTGTCGGGGGGGCCCGGGAGCAGTTCTTC.

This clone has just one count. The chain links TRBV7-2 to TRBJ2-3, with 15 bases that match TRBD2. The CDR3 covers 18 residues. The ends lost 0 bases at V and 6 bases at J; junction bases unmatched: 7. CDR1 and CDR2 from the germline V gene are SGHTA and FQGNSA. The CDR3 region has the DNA TGTGCCAGCAGCTTAGCTTGGACTAGCGGGGGGGCGTCCGATACGCAGTATTTT. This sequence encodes CASSLAWTSGGASDTQYF.

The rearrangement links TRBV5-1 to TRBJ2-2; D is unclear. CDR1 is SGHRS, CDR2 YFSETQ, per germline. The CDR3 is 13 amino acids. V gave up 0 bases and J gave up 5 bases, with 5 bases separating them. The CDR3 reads CASSLGETGELFF. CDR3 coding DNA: TGCGCCAGCAGCTTGGGGGAAACCGGGGAGCTGTTTTTT. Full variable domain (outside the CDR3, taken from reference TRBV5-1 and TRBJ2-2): KAGVTQTPRYLIKTRGQQVTLSCSPISGHRSVSWYQQTPGQGLQFLFEYFSETQRNKGNFPGRFSGRQFSNSRSEMNVSTLELGDSALYLCASSLGETGELFFGEGSRLTVL.

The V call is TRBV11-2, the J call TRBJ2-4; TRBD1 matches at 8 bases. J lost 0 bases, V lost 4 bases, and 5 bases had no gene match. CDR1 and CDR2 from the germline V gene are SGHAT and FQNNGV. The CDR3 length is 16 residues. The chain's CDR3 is CASSSDRVGAKNIQYF. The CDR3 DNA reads TGTGCCAGCAGCTCGGACAGGGTTGGAGCCAAAAACATTCAGTACTTC. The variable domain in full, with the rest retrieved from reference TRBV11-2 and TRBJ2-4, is EAGVAQSPRYKIIEKRQSVAFWCNPISGHATLYWYQQILGQGPKLLIQFQNNGVVDDSQLPKDRFSAERLKGVDSTLKIQPAKLEDSAVYLCASSSDRVGAKNIQYFGAGTRLSVL.

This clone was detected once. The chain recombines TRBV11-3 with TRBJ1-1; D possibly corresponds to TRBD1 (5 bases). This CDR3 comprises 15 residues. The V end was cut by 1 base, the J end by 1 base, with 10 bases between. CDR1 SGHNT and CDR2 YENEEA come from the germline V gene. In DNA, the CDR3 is TGTGCCAGCAGCTTAGCCGTCCAGGGGAACACTGAAGCTTTCTTT. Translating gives CASSLAVQGNTEAFF.

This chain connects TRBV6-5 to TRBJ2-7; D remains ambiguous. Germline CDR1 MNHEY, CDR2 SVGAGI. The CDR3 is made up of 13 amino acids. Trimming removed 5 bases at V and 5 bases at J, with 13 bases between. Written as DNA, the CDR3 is TGTGCCAGCAGTGGCAGGCCTACCCACGAGCAGTACTTC. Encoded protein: CASSGRPTHEQYF.

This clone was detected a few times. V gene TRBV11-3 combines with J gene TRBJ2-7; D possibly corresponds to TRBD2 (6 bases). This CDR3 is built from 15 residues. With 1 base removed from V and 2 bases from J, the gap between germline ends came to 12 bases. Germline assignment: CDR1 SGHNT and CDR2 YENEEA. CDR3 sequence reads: CASSLGGTGTYEQYV. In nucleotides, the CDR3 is TGTGCCAGCAGCTTAGGTGGGACTGGTACCTACGAGCAGTACGTC.

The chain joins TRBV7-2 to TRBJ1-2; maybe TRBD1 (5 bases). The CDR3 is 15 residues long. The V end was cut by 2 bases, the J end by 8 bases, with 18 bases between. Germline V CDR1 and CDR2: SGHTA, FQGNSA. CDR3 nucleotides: TGTGCCAGCAGCTTACCGGGGACGGGGCTGGGGGGCTACACCTTC. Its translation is CASSLPGTGLGGYTF.